This TCR beta chain emerged from a study of T cell changes during pregnancy in multiple sclerosis. Profiled with immunoSEQ multiplex PCR; TCRdb holds only in-frame clones, not every one. The table shows approximately 50,000 clones, with roughly 93% occurring only once. CDR3 length: 14 residues. Trimming removed 2 bases at V and 5 bases at J, with 9 bases between. The germline CDR1 and CDR2 sequences are SGHTA and FQGNSA. The chain couples TRBV7-2 to TRBJ1-4; weak D call: TRBD1 (6 bases). The sample in question was peripheral blood, obtained in the second trimester of pregnancy. This TCR was recovered from a female donor with multiple sclerosis, enrolled in a pregnancy study. The CDR3 loop is CASSLSTGNEKLFF. Written as DNA, the CDR3 is TGTGCCAGCAGCTTAAGTACAGGGAATGAAAAACTGTTTTTT.